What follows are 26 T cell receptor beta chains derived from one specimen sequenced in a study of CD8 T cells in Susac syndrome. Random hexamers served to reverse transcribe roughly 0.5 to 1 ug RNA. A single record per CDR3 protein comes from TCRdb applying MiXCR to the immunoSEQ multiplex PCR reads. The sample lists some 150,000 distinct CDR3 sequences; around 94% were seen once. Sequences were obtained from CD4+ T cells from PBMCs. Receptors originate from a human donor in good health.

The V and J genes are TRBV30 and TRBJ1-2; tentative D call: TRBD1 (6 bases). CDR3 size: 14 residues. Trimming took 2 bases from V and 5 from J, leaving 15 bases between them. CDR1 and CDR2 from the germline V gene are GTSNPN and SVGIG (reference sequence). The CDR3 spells CAWSTGTLTYGYTF. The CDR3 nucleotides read TGTGCCTGGAGTACAGGGACCCTAACGTATGGCTACACCTTC.

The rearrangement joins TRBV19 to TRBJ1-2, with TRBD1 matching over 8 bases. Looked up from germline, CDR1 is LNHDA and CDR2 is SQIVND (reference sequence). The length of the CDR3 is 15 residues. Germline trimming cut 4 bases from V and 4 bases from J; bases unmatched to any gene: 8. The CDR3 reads CASSRGQGFAYGYTF. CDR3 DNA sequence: TGTGCCAGTAGTAGAGGACAGGGCTTTGCCTATGGCTACACCTTC.

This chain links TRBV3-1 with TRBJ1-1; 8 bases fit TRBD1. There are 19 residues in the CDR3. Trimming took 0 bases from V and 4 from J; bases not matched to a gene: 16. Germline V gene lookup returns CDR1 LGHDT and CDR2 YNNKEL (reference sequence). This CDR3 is CASSQDPRQGRRWVTEAFF. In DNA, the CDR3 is TGTGCCAGCAGCCAAGATCCCCGACAGGGGAGACGGTGGGTCACTGAAGCTTTCTTT.

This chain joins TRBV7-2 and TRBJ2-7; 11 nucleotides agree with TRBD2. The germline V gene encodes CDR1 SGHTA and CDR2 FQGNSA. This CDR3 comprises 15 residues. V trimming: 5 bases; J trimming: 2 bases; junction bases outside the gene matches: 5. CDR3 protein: CASSVLLAGAYEQYF. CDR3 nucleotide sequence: TGTGCCAGCAGCGTCCTACTAGCGGGAGCCTACGAGCAGTACTTC.

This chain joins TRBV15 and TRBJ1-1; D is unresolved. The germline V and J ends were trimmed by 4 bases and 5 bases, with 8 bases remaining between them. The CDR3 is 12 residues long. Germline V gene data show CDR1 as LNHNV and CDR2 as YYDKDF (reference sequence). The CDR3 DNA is TGTGCCACCAGCAACCAGTGGACTGAAGCTTTCTTT. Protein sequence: CATSNQWTEAFF.

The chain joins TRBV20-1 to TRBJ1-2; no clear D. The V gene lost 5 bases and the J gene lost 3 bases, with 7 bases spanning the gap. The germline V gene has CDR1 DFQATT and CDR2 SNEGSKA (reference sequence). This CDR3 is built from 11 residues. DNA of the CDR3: TGCAGTGCTGCGGTAGACTATGGCTACACCTTC. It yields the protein CSAAVDYGYTF.

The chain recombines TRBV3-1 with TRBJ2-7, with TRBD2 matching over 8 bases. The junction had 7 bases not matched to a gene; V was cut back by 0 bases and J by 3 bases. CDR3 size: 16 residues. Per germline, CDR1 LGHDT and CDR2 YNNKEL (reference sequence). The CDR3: CASSQDLGTRLYEQYF. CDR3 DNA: TGTGCCAGCAGCCAAGACTTAGGGACTAGACTCTACGAGCAGTACTTC.

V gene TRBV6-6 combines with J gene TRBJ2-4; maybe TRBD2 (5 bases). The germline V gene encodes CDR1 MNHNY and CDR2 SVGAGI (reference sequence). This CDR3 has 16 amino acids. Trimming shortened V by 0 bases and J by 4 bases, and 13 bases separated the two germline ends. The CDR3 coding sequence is TGTGCCAGCAGTTACTCGGTCGAGCGGTCAAAAAACATTCAGTACTTC. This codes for CASSYSVERSKNIQYF.

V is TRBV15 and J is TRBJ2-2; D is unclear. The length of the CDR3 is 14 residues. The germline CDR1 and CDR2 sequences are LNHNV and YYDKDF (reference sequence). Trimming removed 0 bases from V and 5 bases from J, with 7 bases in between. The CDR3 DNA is TGTGCCACCAGCAGAGAAAAGGGAACCGGGGAGCTGTTTTTT. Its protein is CATSREKGTGELFF.

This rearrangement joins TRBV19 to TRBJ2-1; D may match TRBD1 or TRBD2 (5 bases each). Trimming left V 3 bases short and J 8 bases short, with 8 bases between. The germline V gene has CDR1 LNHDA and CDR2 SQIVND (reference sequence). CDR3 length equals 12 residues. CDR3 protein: CASSILGDEQFF. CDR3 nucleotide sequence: TGTGCCAGTAGTATTTTGGGGGATGAGCAGTTCTTC.

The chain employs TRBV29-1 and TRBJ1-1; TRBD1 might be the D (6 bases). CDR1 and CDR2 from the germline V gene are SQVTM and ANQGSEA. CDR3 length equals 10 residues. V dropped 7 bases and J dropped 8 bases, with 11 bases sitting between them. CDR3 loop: CSAGQTEAFF. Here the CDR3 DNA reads TGCAGCGCAGGACAGACAGAAGCTTTCTTT.

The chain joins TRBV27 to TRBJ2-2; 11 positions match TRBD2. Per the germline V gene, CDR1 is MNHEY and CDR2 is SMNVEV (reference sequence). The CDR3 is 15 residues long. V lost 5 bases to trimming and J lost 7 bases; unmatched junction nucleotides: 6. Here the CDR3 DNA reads TGTGCCAGCAGTCGAGGACTAGCGGGCGACGGGGAGCTGTTTTTT. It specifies CASSRGLAGDGELFF.

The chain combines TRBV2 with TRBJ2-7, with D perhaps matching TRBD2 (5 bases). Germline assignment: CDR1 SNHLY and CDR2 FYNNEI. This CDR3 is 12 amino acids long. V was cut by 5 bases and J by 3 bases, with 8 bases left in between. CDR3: CASSIRDYEQYF. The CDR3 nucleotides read TGTGCCAGCAGTATCCGGGACTACGAGCAGTACTTC.

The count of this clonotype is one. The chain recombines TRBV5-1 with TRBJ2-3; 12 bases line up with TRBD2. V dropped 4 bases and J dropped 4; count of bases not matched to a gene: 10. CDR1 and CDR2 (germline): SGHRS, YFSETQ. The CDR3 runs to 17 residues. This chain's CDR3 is CASSPASSGRAPDTQYF. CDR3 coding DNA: TGCGCCAGCAGCCCCGCGTCTAGCGGGAGGGCCCCAGATACGCAGTATTTT.

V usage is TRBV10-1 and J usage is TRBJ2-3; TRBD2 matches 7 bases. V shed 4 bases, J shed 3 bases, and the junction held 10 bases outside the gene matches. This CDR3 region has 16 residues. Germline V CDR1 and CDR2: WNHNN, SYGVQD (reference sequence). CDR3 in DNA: TGCGCCAGCAGTGGAGGTCCGGCGGGAGCTACAGATACGCAGTATTTT. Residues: CASSGGPAGATDTQYF.

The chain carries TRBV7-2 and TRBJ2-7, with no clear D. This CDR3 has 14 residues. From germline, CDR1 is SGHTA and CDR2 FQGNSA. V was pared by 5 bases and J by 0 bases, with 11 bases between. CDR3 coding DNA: TGTGCCAGCAGCGTGGAGTACAGCTCCTACGAGCAGTACTTC. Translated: CASSVEYSSYEQYF.

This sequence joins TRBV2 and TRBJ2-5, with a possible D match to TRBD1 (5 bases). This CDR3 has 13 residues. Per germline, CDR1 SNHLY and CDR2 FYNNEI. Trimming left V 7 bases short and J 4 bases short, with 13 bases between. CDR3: CASKGWGRETQYF. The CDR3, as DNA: TGTGCCAGCAAGGGGTGGGGTAGAGAGACCCAGTACTTC.

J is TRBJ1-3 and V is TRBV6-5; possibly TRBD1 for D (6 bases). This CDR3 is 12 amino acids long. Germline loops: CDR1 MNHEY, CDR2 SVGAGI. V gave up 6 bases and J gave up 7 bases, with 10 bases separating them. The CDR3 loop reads CASSPGQNTIYF. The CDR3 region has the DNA TGTGCCAGCAGCCCTGGACAGAACACCATATATTTT.

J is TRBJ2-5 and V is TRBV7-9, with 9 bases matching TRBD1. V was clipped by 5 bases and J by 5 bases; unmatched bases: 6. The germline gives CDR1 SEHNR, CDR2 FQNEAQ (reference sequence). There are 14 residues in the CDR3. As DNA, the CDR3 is TGTGCCAGCAGCCGACAGGGGGTCGGGGAGACCCAGTACTTC. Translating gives CASSRQGVGETQYF.

CDR3 nucleotides: TGCAGTGCTAGAGTGGACATGAGTGGTGACATCTACGAGCAGTACTTC. Its translation: CSARVDMSGDIYEQYF. The chain combines TRBV20-1 with TRBJ2-7; a weak D match, TRBD1 (5 bases). Looked up from germline, CDR1 is DFQATT and CDR2 is SNEGSKA (reference sequence). Trimming removed 1 base at V and 3 bases at J, with 19 bases between. This CDR3 is built from 16 residues.

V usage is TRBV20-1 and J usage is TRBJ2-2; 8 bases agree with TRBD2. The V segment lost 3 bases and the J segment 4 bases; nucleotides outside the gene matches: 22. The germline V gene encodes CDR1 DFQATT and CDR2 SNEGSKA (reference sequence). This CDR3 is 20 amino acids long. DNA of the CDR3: TGCAGTGCTAGGTTATCAGGGGCTAGCGGGTCCTTAGTGGGCACCGGGGAGCTGTTTTTT. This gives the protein CSARLSGASGSLVGTGELFF.

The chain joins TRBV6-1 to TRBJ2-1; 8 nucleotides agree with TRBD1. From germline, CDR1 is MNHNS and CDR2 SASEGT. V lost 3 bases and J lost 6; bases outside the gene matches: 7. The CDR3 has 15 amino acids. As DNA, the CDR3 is TGTGCCAGCAGTGAGGGGACAGGCTGGATCAATGAGCAGTTCTTC. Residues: CASSEGTGWINEQFF.

CDR3 amino acids: CAISGQGQETQYF. The CDR3 DNA reads as TGTGCCATCAGTGGACAGGGTCAAGAGACCCAGTACTTC. This sequence joins TRBV10-3 and TRBJ2-5; 7 bases map to TRBD1. The CDR3 has 13 amino acids. CDR1 is ENHRY, CDR2 SYGVKD, per germline. The ends lost 4 bases at V and 2 bases at J; junction bases unmatched: 1.

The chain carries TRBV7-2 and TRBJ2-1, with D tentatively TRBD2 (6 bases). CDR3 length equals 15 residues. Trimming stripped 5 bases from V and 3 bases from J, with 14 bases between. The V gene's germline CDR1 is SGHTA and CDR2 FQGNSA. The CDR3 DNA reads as TGTGCCAGCAGCCGCCGCGAGCGGGTCTACAATGAGCAGTTCTTC. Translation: CASSRRERVYNEQFF.

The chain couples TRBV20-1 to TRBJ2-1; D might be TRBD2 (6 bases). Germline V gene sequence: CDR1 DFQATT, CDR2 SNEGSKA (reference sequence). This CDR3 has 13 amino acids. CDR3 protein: CMSRGLSYNEQFF. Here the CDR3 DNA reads TGCATGTCGAGGGGACTCTCCTACAATGAGCAGTTCTTC.

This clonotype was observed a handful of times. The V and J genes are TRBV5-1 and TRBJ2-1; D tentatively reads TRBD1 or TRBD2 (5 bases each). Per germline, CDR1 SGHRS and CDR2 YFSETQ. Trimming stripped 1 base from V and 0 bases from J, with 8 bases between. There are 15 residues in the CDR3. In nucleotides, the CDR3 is TGCGCCAGCAGCTTGTCCGGGGCCTCCTACAATGAGCAGTTCTTC. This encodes CASSLSGASYNEQFF.